The present TCR beta chain was sequenced within a study of spatial heterogeneity in lung cancer. Background on the study: Fewer alpha-chain than beta-chain sequences were consistently detected.

Sample time point: sample taken at primary tumor resection. This clonotype was recorded a few times. The length of the CDR3 is 16 residues. CDR1 is DFQATT, CDR2 SNEGSKA, per germline (reference sequence). Trimming took 0 bases from V and 9 from J; bases not matched to a gene: 11. MiXCR was run by TCRdb on the 5' RACE reads, yielding one entry per CDR3 protein. This sample has roughly 39,000 distinct CDR3 sequences, with 7.5% found just once. Here the sequenced sample was PBMCs, taken at surgery. This TCR came from a male donor with early-stage non-small cell lung cancer. The genes are TRBV20-1 and TRBJ1-6, with 7 bases identical to TRBD1. The CDR3 reads CSARDGEQGLSSPLHF. As DNA, the CDR3 is TGCAGTGCTAGAGATGGGGAACAGGGGCTTAGTTCACCCCTCCACTTT.